This T cell receptor (beta chain) is from a study of technical replicates of blood from a handful of donors. This CDR3 has 16 amino acids. Germline values: CDR1 SGHDN, CDR2 FVKESK. The V gene lost 0 bases and the J gene lost 4 bases, with 12 bases spanning the gap. The protocol was immunoSEQ multiplex PCR, while the TCRdb copy is restricted to in-frame clones and leaves out a portion. The top ten hold less than 0.3% of the sample, which has more than 70,000 clones, around 93% seen once. The material sequenced was T cells isolated from PBMCs. V and J are TRBV14 and TRBJ2-2, with D tentatively TRBD1 (5 bases). The source is a human donor in good health. The CDR3 reads CASSQEQGSGTGELFF. CDR3 bases: TGTGCCAGCAGCCAAGAGCAGGGTTCGGGCACCGGGGAGCTGTTTTTT.